This is a list of T cell receptor beta chains from one sample in a study of post-analysis software for immune sequencing data. One entry per CDR3 protein, called by TCRdb with MiXCR from the PCR reads. This sample has hundreds of thousands of distinct CDR3 sequences, with 55% to 70% found just once. Material: blood. Receptor source: a girl under 10 years old with multiple sclerosis. Each CDR3 is given with its conserved first and last residue. The order of the fields is clone size, J gene, D gene, V gene, CDR3 DNA, CDR3 protein. The D gene is left open where the match is weak. Where a row states a size, it is once, few, many or the class of an expanded clone; other rows omit it.

>few|TRBJ2-7|.|TRBV15
TGTGCCACCAGCAGGGGGGACTCCTACGAGCAGTACTTC
CATSRGDSYEQYF
>.|TRBJ1-1|.|TRBV12-3/TRBV12-4
TGTGCGGGGGGGGGCCCCCTACGGAACACTGAAGCTTTCTTT
CAGGGPLRNTEAFF
>.|TRBJ1-3|.|TRBV6-5
TGTGCCAGCAGTTACAAAAGGGAAGGAAACACCATATATTTT
CASSYKREGNTIYF
>.|TRBJ2-1|TRBD1|TRBV5-6
TGTGCCAGCAGCCCGTCCCCGGGACAGTGGAGTTATGGGCAGTTCTTC
CASSPSPGQWSYGQFF
>.|TRBJ1-4|.|TRBV2
TGTGCCAGCAGTGTTAGCTGGAATGAAAAACTGTTTTTT
CASSVSWNEKLFF
>few|TRBJ2-3|.|TRBV20-1
TGCAGTGCTAGCGGGGAAAGCACAGATACGCAGTATTTT
CSASGESTDTQYF
>.|TRBJ1-1|.|TRBV6-2/TRBV6-3
TGTGCCTCGAACGGCCAGGGATACATGAACACTGAAGCTTTCTTT
CASNGQGYMNTEAFF
>.|TRBJ1-4|.|TRBV27
TGTGCCAGCAGTTTAGAGGGCAGGGATGATGAAAAACTGTTTTTT
CASSLEGRDDEKLFF
>.|TRBJ2-1|TRBD2|TRBV5-1
TGCGCCAGCAGCTTGGGGACTAGCGGACTCTACAATGAGCAGTTCTTC
CASSLGTSGLYNEQFF
>.|TRBJ1-2|.|TRBV6-5
TGTGCCAGCAGTCCTCTGCCGGGATCTAACTATGGCTACACCTTC
CASSPLPGSNYGYTF
>few|TRBJ1-1|.|TRBV7-9
TGTGCCAGCAGCTTAGGGTCCGTGGGTCCTGAAGCTTTCTTT
CASSLGSVGPEAFF
>.|TRBJ2-7|TRBD2|TRBV12-3/TRBV12-4
TGTGCCAGCAGCCGCAGCGGGAGTTGGGGAGAGACCCGGTACTTC
CASSRSGSWGETRYF
>.|TRBJ1-2|.|TRBV10-1
TGCGCCAGCGGGACGGACTTCTATGGCTACACCTTC
CASGTDFYGYTF
>.|TRBJ2-5|.|TRBV20-1
TGCAGTGCGCTCCGAACAGGGAAAGAGACCCAGTACTTC
CSALRTGKETQYF
>.|TRBJ2-1|TRBD1|TRBV20-1
TGCAGTGCTAGCCCCGACAGGGGGCTAGTCAATGAGCAGTTCTTC
CSASPDRGLVNEQFF
>few|TRBJ2-1|TRBD2|TRBV6-2/TRBV6-3
TGTGCCAGCAGTTACGCGGGGGTCTCCTACAATGAGCAGTTCTTC
CASSYAGVSYNEQFF
>.|TRBJ2-6|.|TRBV7-9
TGTGCCAGCAGAAGAGGTGGGGGAAACTCTGGGGCCAACGTCCTGACTTTC
CASRRGGGNSGANVLTF
>.|TRBJ2-7|.|TRBV12-3/TRBV12-4
TGTGCCAGCAGTTACAGTTTCGGCCACGAGCAGTACTTC
CASSYSFGHEQYF
>once|TRBJ2-7|.|TRBV12-5
TGTGCTAGTGGTTTGGTCGGCAGGGAGATGACCTACGAGCAGTACTTC
CASGLVGREMTYEQYF
>many|TRBJ2-5|.|TRBV6-5
TGTGCCAGCAGTTTCAGCTGGGGTACGAAAGAGACCCAGTACTTC
CASSFSWGTKETQYF
>.|TRBJ2-1|TRBD2|TRBV29-1
TGCAGCGTACCCGGGACTAGCGGGAGAGGGTATGAGCAGTTCTTC
CSVPGTSGRGYEQFF
>.|TRBJ2-1|.|TRBV7-9
TGTGCCAGCCCCGGGGAACGGGGGGCCTTCTCCTACAATGAGCAGTTCTTC
CASPGERGAFSYNEQFF
>.|TRBJ2-3|.|TRBV7-6
TGTGCCAGCAGCTTAGACCGGCGGGGATTAGATACGCAGTATTTT
CASSLDRRGLDTQYF
>few|TRBJ2-1|.|TRBV5-1
TGCGCCAGCAGCTTCCTCCCGGGCTCCTACAATGAGCAGTTCTTC
CASSFLPGSYNEQFF
>.|TRBJ2-7|TRBD1|TRBV29-1
TGCAGCGTTGTGCGGACAGGGGACTACGAGCAGTACTTC
CSVVRTGDYEQYF
>few|TRBJ2-5|.|TRBV6-1
TGTGCCAGCAGAGAAGCTAGTGACGAGACCCAGTACTTC
CASREASDETQYF
>.|TRBJ2-5|TRBD2|TRBV12-3/TRBV12-4
TGTGCCAGCAGTACAAGGACTAGCGGGAGGGCCAGGGAGACCCAGTACTTC
CASSTRTSGRARETQYF
>few|TRBJ2-5|TRBD1|TRBV6-5
TGTGCCAGCAGTCCCGGACAGGGCTTAGAGACCCAGTACTTC
CASSPGQGLETQYF
>.|TRBJ2-5|.|TRBV7-2
TGTGCCAGCAGCTCAACCAAAGAGACCCAGTACTTC
CASSSTKETQYF
>once|TRBJ2-7|TRBD2|TRBV20-1
TGCAGTACTCCTTTAACTAGCGGGGGGGCCATCTCCTACGAGCAGTACTTC
CSTPLTSGGAISYEQYF
>.|TRBJ2-1|.|TRBV3-1
TGTGCCAGCAGCCAAGGCGGGGGCGAATACAATGAGCAGTTCTTC
CASSQGGGEYNEQFF
>.|TRBJ2-5|.|TRBV3-1
TGTGCCAGCAGCCAGGATGAAGAGACCCAGTACTTC
CASSQDEETQYF
>.|TRBJ2-1|TRBD1|TRBV7-2
TGTGCCAGCAGTCCCGGGACAGGGTTATACAGTGAGCAGTTCTTC
CASSPGTGLYSEQFF
>.|TRBJ2-1|.|TRBV7-9
TGTACCAGCAGCTTTCACCTCGGGAATGAGCAGTTCTTC
CTSSFHLGNEQFF
>.|TRBJ2-5|.|TRBV29-1
TGCAGCGTGGCCCAAGTTGTACAAGAGACCCAGTACTTC
CSVAQVVQETQYF
>few|TRBJ2-5|.|TRBV29-1
TGCAGCGTTGATATTTGGGAAGAGACCCAGTACTTC
CSVDIWEETQYF
>.|TRBJ2-3|.|TRBV7-2
TGTGCCAGCAGCTTAACCGGACAGCGAACAGATACGCAGTATTTT
CASSLTGQRTDTQYF
>.|TRBJ1-2|TRBD1|TRBV11-1
TGTGCCAGCAGCGGAAGGGGGCGTAACTATGGCTACACCTTC
CASSGRGRNYGYTF
>few|TRBJ2-1|TRBD2|TRBV5-1
TGCGCCAGCAGACCCGGACTAGCGGGGTCGAATGAGCAGTTCTTC
CASRPGLAGSNEQFF
>.|TRBJ2-1|.|TRBV4-2
TGTGCCTGCAGCCAAGCGGCGGGACAAGGCGAGCAGTTCTTC
CACSQAAGQGEQFF
>.|TRBJ2-1|TRBD2|TRBV5-1
TGCGCCAGCAGCATTATGGGACTAGCGGGAGGGATGGTGAATGAGCAGTTCTTC
CASSIMGLAGGMVNEQFF
>.|TRBJ2-5|.|TRBV18
TGTGCCAGCTCTATAAACCGGGGGGAGACCCAGTACTTC
CASSINRGETQYF
>.|TRBJ2-5|.|TRBV10-1
TGCGCCAGTAGTCGGGCCTCGGAAGAGACCCAGTACTTC
CASSRASEETQYF
>.|TRBJ2-7|TRBD2|TRBV29-1
TGCAGCGGCCGGCTAGCGGGAGCTGACGAGCAGTACTTC
CSGRLAGADEQYF
>.|TRBJ2-4|TRBD1|TRBV4-3
TGCGCCAGCAGCCAAGGCCCTGGACAGGGGCCAGCCAAAAACATTCAGTACTTC
CASSQGPGQGPAKNIQYF
>few|TRBJ2-5|.|TRBV12-3/TRBV12-4
TGTGCCAGCAGTTCCGAGGGGACCCAGACCCAGTACTTC
CASSSEGTQTQYF
>.|TRBJ2-7|TRBD2|TRBV5-1
TGCGCCAGCAGCTTTTCCGGGACTAGCGGAGCCGATTACTACGAGCAGTACTTC
CASSFSGTSGADYYEQYF
>.|TRBJ1-1|.|TRBV4-3
TGCGCCGGCAGCCAAGATAGCCGGATTGTCACTGAAGCTTTCTTT
CAGSQDSRIVTEAFF
>.|TRBJ2-3|TRBD2|TRBV6-1
TGTGCCAGCACCCTCGCGCTAGCGGGGGGGATCCCCACAGATACGCAGTATTTT
CASTLALAGGIPTDTQYF
>once|TRBJ2-1|TRBD1|TRBV11-2
TGTGCCAGCAGCTTAATGGGACAGAACAATGAGCAGTTCTTC
CASSLMGQNNEQFF
>.|TRBJ1-5|TRBD1|TRBV5-1
TGCGCCAGCAGCAAAGGGACAGGACCTAGCAATCAGCCCCAGCATTTT
CASSKGTGPSNQPQHF
>.|TRBJ2-5|.|TRBV12-3/TRBV12-4
TGTGCCGGCACCCATCGGGGCGCGGGAGAGACCCAGTACTTC
CAGTHRGAGETQYF
>.|TRBJ2-3|.|TRBV10-3
TGTGCCATCAGTGAGTCCTGGGGATCTAGCACAGATACGCAGTATTTT
CAISESWGSSTDTQYF
>.|TRBJ2-3|TRBD2|TRBV7-2
TGTGCCAGCAGCTTAGTAGCGGGGGGGCCGGAAGATACGCAGTATTTT
CASSLVAGGPEDTQYF
>.|TRBJ2-3|TRBD2|TRBV6-6
TGTGCCAGCAGAAAGGGACTAGTCCCAGATACGCAGTATTTT
CASRKGLVPDTQYF
>.|TRBJ2-7|.|TRBV20-1
TGCAGTGCTAGATCTCAGGCCCAAAACGAGCAGTACTTC
CSARSQAQNEQYF
>once|TRBJ2-3|.|TRBV11-1
TGTGCCAGCAGCTTCCCCCCGCAGGGATTGACAGATACGCAGTATTTT
CASSFPPQGLTDTQYF
>few|TRBJ2-7|TRBD1|TRBV18
TGTGCCAGCTCACTGCCGGGACAGGGAGCCTACGAGCAGTACTTC
CASSLPGQGAYEQYF
>once|TRBJ2-6|.|TRBV27
TGTGCTAACGAACCTGGGGCCAACGTCCTGACTTTC
CANEPGANVLTF